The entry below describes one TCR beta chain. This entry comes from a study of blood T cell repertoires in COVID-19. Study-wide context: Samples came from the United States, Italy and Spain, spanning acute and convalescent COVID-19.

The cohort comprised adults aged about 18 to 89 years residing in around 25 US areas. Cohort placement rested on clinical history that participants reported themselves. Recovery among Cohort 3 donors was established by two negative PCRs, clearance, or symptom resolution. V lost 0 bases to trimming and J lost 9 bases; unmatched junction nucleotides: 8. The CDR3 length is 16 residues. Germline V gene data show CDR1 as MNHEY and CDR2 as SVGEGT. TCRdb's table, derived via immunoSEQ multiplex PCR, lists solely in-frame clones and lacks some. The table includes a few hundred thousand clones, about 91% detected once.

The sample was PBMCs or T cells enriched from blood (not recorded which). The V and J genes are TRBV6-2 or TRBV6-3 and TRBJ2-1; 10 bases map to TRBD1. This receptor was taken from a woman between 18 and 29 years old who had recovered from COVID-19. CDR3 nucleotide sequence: TGTGCCAGCAGTTACTCGCTGAGACAGGGGGCATTTGAGCAGTTCTTC. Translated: CASSYSLRQGAFEQFF.